This TCR beta chain was found in a study of blood T cell repertoires in COVID-19. Across the study: In Cohort 3, a recovered donor had either two negative PCRs, clearance, or symptom resolution. From T cells, B-cell-depleted T cells, or PBMCs came the material, which was cDNA or gDNA.

Authors' methods: Using reference gene primer amplification, nucleated cell counts were estimated. Clones were sequenced by immunoSEQ multiplex PCR, and TCRdb holds only the in-frame ones, with some missing. V and J calls and clone size are as listed in that table; D and trimming were resolved from the DNA. The repertoire holds 150,000 to 200,000 clones, around 83% seen once, with around 24% in the top ten. Clinical history as reported by participants underpinned cohort assignment. The specimen was PBMCs or T cells enriched from blood (not recorded which). The origin of this receptor is a woman between 35 and 50 years old in a cohort exposed to, infected with or recovered from COVID-19 (not recorded which).

The CDR3 nucleotides are TGTGCCAGCAGCCAGGCTCACGTGGGGGCCTCCCGGGAGCTGTTTTTT. Its translation: CASSQAHVGASRELFF. V and J are TRBV3-1 (or the pseudogene TRBV3-2) and TRBJ2-2, with D maybe TRBD1 (6 bases). The germline V gene encodes CDR1 LGHDT and CDR2 YNNKEL (reference sequence). The CDR3 extends over 16 amino acids. V was cut by 3 bases and J by 9 bases, with 20 bases left in between.